Each of the 5 T cell receptor beta chains below was sequenced from the same sample in a study of tumor-infiltrating lymphocytes in oesophageal squamous cell carcinoma. TCRdb passed the PCR reads through MiXCR, listing each CDR3 protein once. The sample carries 21,000 or so distinct CDR3 sequences, around two fifths recorded once. Sequenced input: esophageal tumor tissue. These receptors all come from a male donor with esophageal squamous cell carcinoma.

This clonotype was detected many times. The chain is built from TRBV5-1 and TRBJ2-6, with no clear D. CDR1 SGHRS and CDR2 YFSETQ come from the germline V gene. The CDR3 covers 13 residues. Trimming stripped 7 bases from V and 3 bases from J, with 8 bases between. The CDR3 DNA is TGCGCCAGCCAACAGATTGGGGCCAACGTCCTGACTTTC. Encoded protein: CASQQIGANVLTF.

This clonotype was observed many times. The chain uses TRBV12-3 or TRBV12-4 and TRBJ2-5, with 8 bases identical to TRBD2. The CDR3 is 15 amino acids. V shed 5 bases and J 5 bases; nucleotides not matched to a gene: 10. The CDR3 is CASSPGGGKGETQYF. The CDR3 DNA is TGTGCCAGCAGTCCCGGGGGGGGTAAGGGGGAGACCCAGTACTTC.

This clonotype showed up many times. V and J are TRBV12-3 or TRBV12-4 and TRBJ1-6; the match to TRBD1 covers 10 bases. V dropped 3 bases and J dropped 6; count of bases not matched to a gene: 5. The CDR3 covers 16 residues. The CDR3 DNA follows: TGTGCCAGCAGTTTTTCTGGACAGGGGGGTAATTCACCCCTCCACTTT. It yields the protein CASSFSGQGGNSPLHF.

This chain uses TRBV19 with TRBJ2-3; TRBD2 matches at 16 bases. This CDR3 contains 20 residues. In germline, CDR1 is LNHDA, CDR2 SQIVND (reference sequence). V lost 1 base, J lost 1 base, and 8 bases stayed unmatched. CDR3 in amino acids: CASSIGGTSGRAFGTDTQYF. CDR3 in DNA: TGTGCCAGTAGTATAGGAGGGACTAGCGGGAGGGCCTTTGGCACAGATACGCAGTATTTT.

This clonotype was seen a handful of times. The chain employs TRBV7-2 and TRBJ2-3; TRBD2 might be the D (6 bases). Between the trimmed V and J ends, which lost 5 bases and 5 bases, there was a span of 14 bases. This CDR3 contains 14 residues. Germline V gene lookup returns CDR1 SGHTA and CDR2 FQGNSA. CDR3 nucleotide sequence: TGTGCCAGCAGCCTGTCGGGAGCGGGAGATACGCAGTATTTT. The encoded protein is CASSLSGAGDTQYF.